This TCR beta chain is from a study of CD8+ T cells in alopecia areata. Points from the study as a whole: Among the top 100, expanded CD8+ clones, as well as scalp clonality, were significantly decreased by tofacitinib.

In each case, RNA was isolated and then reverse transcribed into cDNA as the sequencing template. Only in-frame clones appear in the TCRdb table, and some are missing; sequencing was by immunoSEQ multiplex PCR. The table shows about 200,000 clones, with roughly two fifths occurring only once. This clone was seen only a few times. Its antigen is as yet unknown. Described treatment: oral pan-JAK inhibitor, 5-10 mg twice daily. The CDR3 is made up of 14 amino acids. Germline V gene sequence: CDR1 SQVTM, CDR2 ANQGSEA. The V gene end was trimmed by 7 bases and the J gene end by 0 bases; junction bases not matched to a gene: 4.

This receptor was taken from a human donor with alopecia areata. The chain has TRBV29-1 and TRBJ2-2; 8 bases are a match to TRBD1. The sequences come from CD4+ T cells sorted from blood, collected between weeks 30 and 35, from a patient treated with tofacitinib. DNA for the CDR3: TGCAGCGCGCTACAGGGGGCGAACACCGGGGAGCTGTTTTTT. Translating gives CSALQGANTGELFF.